The T cell receptor beta chain under discussion was sequenced for a study of blood T cell repertoires in COVID-19. Some clones are missing from TCRdb's copy, which holds only in-frame ones; the method was immunoSEQ multiplex PCR. The sample yields about 100,000 clones, about 90% seen once. This clone was observed a few times. This receptor was identified in a man younger than 40 in a cohort sampled during active COVID-19. Sequenced: peripheral blood.

CDR3 nucleotide sequence: TGTGCCAGCTCACCACCGGAGGACCCCCGAGCAGATACGCAGTATTTT. This encodes CASSPPEDPRADTQYF. The chain carries TRBV18 and TRBJ2-3; a weak D match, TRBD2 (5 bases). CDR1 is KGHSH and CDR2 is LQKENI in the germline V gene. Trimming stripped 0 bases from V and 4 bases from J, with 14 bases between. This CDR3 is 16 amino acids long.